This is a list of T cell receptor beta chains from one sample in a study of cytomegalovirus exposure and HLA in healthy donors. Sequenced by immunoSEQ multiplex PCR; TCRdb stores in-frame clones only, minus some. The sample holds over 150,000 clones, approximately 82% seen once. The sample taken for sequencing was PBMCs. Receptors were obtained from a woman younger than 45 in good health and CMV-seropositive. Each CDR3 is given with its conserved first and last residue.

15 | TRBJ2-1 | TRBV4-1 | CASSPGLAGVGEQFF
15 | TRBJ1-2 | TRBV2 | CASSLPGQLNYGYTF
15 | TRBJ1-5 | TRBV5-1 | CASSSGQGSNQPQHF
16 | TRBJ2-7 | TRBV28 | CASSADSGRIPYEQYF
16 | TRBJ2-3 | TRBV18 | CVSSPTSFRGTDTQYF
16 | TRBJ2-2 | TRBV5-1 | CASSFGEGPPTGELFF
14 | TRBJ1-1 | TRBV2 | CASSERGGSTEAFF
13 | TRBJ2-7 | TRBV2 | CASSELAGPEQYF
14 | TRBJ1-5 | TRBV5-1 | CASSLGLDQGPQHF
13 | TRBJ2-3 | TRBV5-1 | CASSSGSTDTQYF
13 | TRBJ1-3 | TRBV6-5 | CASSPRDSESIYF
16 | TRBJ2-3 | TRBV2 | CASSTHGLAGTDTQYF
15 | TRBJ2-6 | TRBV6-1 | CASSDEEIGANVLTF
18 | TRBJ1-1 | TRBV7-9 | CASSSPRDRALGNTEAFF
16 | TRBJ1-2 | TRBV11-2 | CASSLDMKGTAYGYTF
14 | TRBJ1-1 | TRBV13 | CASSLAGPDTEAFF
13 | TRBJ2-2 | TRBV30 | CAWTPINTGELFF
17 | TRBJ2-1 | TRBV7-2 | CASSLFDSGISYNEQFF
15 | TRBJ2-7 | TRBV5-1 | CASRPGGPISHEQYF
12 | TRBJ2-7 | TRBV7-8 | CASSLTNRAQAF
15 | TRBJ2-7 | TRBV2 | CASSEGLAETYEQYF
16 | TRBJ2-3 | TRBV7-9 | CASSTIGLAGKDTQYF
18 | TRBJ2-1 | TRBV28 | CASRTRTSGRAPYNEQFF
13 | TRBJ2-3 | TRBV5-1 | CASSTTTTDTQYF
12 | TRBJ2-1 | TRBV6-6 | CASRESTGEQFF
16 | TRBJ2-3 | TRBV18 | CASSGDRGTPTDTQYF
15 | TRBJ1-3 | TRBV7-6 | CASSSLTGFGNTIYF
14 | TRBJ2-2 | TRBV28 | CASKPGQGAGELFF
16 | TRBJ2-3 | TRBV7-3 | CASSPRTSGSSDTQYF
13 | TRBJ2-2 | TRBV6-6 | CASSYAGTGELFF
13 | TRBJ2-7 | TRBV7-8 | CASSLGWGDEQYF
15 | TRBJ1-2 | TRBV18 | CASSPPGAQNYGYTF
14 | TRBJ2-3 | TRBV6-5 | CASSFEGAIDTQYF
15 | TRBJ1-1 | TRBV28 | CASSPFWGPNTEAFF
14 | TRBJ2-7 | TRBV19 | CASTRTGDPYEQYF
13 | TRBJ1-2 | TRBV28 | CASRANRAGGYTF
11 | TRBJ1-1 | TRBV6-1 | CASQQGAEAFF
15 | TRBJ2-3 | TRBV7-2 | CASSSAGLVTDTQYF
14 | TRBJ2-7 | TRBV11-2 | CASSEGRLDYEQYF
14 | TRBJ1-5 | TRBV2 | CASSDPGGKQPQHF
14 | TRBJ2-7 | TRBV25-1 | CASSSQSEGYEQYF
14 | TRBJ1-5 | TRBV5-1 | CASSVDSDNQPQHF
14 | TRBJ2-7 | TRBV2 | CAKQGGGSSYEQYF
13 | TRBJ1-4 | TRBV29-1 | CSVKDRGNEKLFF
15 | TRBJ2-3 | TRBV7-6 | CASSPGLDYTDTQYF